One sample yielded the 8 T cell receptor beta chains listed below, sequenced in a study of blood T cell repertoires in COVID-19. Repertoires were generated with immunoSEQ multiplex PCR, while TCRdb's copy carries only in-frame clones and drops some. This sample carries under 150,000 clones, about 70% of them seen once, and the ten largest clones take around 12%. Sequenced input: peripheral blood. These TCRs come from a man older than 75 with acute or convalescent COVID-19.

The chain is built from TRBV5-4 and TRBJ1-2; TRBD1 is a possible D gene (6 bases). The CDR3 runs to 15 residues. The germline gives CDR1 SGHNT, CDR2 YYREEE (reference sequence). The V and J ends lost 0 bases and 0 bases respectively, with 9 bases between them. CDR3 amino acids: CASSLDRAANYGYTF. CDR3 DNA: TGTGCCAGCAGCTTGGACAGGGCAGCTAACTATGGCTACACCTTC.

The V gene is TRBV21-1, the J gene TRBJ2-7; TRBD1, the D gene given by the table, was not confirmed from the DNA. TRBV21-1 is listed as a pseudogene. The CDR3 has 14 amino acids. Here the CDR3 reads CASSTWTGTYEQYF. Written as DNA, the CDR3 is TGTGCCAGCAGCACTTGGACAGGGACCTACGAGCAGTACTTC.

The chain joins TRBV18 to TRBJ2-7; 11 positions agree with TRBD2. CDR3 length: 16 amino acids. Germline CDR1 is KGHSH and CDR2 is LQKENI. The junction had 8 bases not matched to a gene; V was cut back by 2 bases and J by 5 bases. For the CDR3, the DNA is TGTGCCAGCTCACCATCCGCTAGCGGGGGGCCCCACGAGCAGTACTTC. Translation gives CASSPSASGGPHEQYF.

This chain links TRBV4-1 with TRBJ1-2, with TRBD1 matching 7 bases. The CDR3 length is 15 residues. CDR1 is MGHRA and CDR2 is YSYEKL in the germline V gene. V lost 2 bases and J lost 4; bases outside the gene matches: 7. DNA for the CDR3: TGCGCCAGCAGCCAAACCGGGACAGAGATCTATGGCTACACCTTC. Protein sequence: CASSQTGTEIYGYTF.

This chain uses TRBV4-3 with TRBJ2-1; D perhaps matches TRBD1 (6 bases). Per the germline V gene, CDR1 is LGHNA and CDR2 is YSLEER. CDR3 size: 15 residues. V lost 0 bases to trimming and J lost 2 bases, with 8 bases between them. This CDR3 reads CASSQDGTPYNEQFF. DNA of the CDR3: TGCGCCAGCAGCCAAGACGGGACACCCTACAATGAGCAGTTCTTC.

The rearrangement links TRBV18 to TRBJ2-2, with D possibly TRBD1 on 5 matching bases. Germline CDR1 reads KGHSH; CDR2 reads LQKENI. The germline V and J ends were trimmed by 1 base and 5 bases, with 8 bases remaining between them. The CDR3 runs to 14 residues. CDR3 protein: CASSPLGQTGELFF. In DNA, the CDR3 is TGTGCCAGCTCACCACTGGGGCAGACCGGGGAGCTGTTTTTT.

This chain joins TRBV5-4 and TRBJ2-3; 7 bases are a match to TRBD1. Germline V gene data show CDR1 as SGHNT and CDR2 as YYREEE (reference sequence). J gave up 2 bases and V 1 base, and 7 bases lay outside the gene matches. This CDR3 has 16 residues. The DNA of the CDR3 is TGTGCCAGCAGCTTGAAGACAGGGACGGACACAGATACGCAGTATTTT. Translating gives CASSLKTGTDTDTQYF.

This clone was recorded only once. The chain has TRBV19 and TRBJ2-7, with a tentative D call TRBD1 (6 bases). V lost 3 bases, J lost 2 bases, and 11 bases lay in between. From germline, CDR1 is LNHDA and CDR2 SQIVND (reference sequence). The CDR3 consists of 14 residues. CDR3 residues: CASSIGQGTYEQYF. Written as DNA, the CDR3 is TGTGCCAGTAGTATCGGTCAGGGGACCTACGAGCAGTACTTC.